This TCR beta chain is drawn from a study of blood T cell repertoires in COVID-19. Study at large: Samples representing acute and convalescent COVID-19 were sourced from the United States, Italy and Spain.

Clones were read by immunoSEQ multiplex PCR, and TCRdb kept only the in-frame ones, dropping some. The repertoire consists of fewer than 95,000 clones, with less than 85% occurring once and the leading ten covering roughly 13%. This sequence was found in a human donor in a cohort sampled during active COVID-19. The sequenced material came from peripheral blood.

The CDR3 sequence: CASSIYGLGGNQPQHF. The CDR3 DNA follows: TGTGCCAGTAGTATTTATGGGCTGGGCGGCAATCAGCCCCAGCATTTT. This chain uses TRBV19 with TRBJ1-5; D remains unclear. Trimming left V 3 bases short and J 2 bases short, with 14 bases between. CDR3 length equals 16 residues. CDR1 is LNHDA and CDR2 is SQIVND in the germline V gene (reference sequence).